Below, 25 T cell receptor beta chains from the same sample are listed, as sequenced in a study of immune heterogeneity within non-small cell lung tumors. The TCR beta CDR3 region was amplified by multiplex PCR employing 32 V and 13 J primers. One entry per CDR3 protein results from TCRdb running MiXCR on the multiplex PCR reads. The sample has over 9,500 distinct CDR3 sequences; 20% to 25% are singletons. Bulk tumor genomic DNA served as template, at 550 to 700 ng per sample. Several spatially distant biopsies were obtained per primary tumor intraoperatively. Before undergoing curative surgery, patients had newly diagnosed non-small cell lung cancer that was untreated. Sequences were obtained from lung tumor tissue. These receptors all stem from a man aged 60 to 75 with non-small cell lung cancer.

This clonotype ranks as large (0.1 to 1%). The chain links TRBV12-3 or TRBV12-4 to TRBJ1-2, with 7 bases aligning to TRBD1. The CDR3 extends over 12 amino acids. With 5 bases clipped from V and 5 bases from J, the junction kept 2 bases outside the gene matches. The CDR3 here is CASSTGEYGYTF. The CDR3, as DNA: TGTGCCAGCAGTACAGGGGAATATGGCTACACCTTC.

This clonotype turned up a few times. The chain links TRBV12-3 or TRBV12-4 to TRBJ1-1; D remains unclear. V gave up 6 bases and J gave up 0 bases, with 8 bases separating them. CDR3 length: 13 amino acids. CDR3 sequence reads: CASREWMNTEAFF. CDR3 DNA: TGTGCCAGCAGAGAATGGATGAACACTGAAGCTTTCTTT.

By share of the sample, this clonotype is medium-sized. This sequence joins TRBV12-5 and TRBJ2-7; 8 bases align to TRBD2. Germline CDR1 is LGHNT and CDR2 is FRNRAP. This CDR3 is built from 16 residues. Losses at the gene ends were 5 bases for V and 0 bases for J; bases not matched to a gene: 9. The CDR3 DNA is TGTGCTAGTGGTACGCCCCTTAGCGGGAACTCCTACGAGCAGTACTTC. Its protein product is CASGTPLSGNSYEQYF.

As for this clonotype: This may be a read error, as it is one base from a much larger clone. The rearrangement uses TRBV5-1 and TRBJ1-6; D might be TRBD1 (5 bases). The CDR3 sequence is 12 residues long. Germline V gene data show CDR1 as SGHRS and CDR2 as YFSETQ. In DNA form, the CDR3 reads TGCGCCAGAAGCTTGGTTCAGGGTTCCCTCCACTTT. Translation: CARSLVQGSLHF.

This clonotype was observed a few times. This chain connects TRBV6-2 or TRBV6-3 to TRBJ2-4, with 7 bases aligning to TRBD2. The V gene end was trimmed by 0 bases and the J gene end by 1 base; junction bases not matched to a gene: 6. The CDR3 is made up of 17 amino acids. Per the germline V gene, CDR1 is MNHEY and CDR2 is SVGEGT. DNA for the CDR3: TGTGCCAGCAGTTACTCGATTAGCGGGCTCGCCAAAAACATTCAGTACTTC. Protein: CASSYSISGLAKNIQYF.

This clonotype appeared many times. The chain recombines TRBV20-1 with TRBJ2-2; D gene uncertain. Between the trimmed V and J ends, which lost 5 bases and 1 base, there was a span of 17 bases. The CDR3 runs 16 residues. From germline, CDR1 is DFQATT and CDR2 SNEGSKA (reference sequence). The CDR3 DNA follows: TGCAGTGCTCGTAGAATGGGTTCTGAGAACACCGGGGAGCTGTTTTTT. Its protein is CSARRMGSENTGELFF.

Relative to its sample, this clonotype is medium-sized. V is TRBV12-3 or TRBV12-4 and J is TRBJ1-4, with D tentatively TRBD1 (6 bases). The CDR3 consists of 16 residues. Between the trimmed V and J ends, which lost 2 bases and 7 bases, there was a span of 17 bases. This chain's CDR3 is CASSLWGGPGGEKLFF. In DNA, the CDR3 is TGTGCCAGCAGTTTATGGGGGGGGCCAGGAGGTGAAAAACTGTTTTTT.

This clonotype was counted a few times. The V gene is TRBV7-9, the J gene TRBJ1-1, with no clear D. Trimming shortened V by 2 bases and J by 0 bases, and 13 bases separated the two germline ends. In germline, CDR1 is SEHNR, CDR2 FQNEAQ (reference sequence). The CDR3 has 16 residues. CDR3 amino acids: CASSLFPGSLNTEAFF. The CDR3 DNA is TGTGCCAGCAGCTTATTCCCGGGCAGCTTGAACACTGAAGCTTTCTTT.

Sample share makes this clonotype medium-sized. The chain links TRBV6-1 to TRBJ2-1; D possibly matches TRBD1 or TRBD2 (5 bases each). The CDR3 has 15 amino acids. Germline assignment: CDR1 MNHNS and CDR2 SASEGT. The V gene lost 4 bases and the J gene lost 3 bases, with 13 bases spanning the gap. The CDR3 region has the DNA TGTGCCAGCAGTGCACCGGGACCCGGCTACAATGAGCAGTTCTTC. Protein product: CASSAPGPGYNEQFF.

This clonotype was counted many times. V gene TRBV7-3 combines with J gene TRBJ2-1; TRBD2 aligns across 7 bases. There are 17 residues in the CDR3. Germline-derived CDR1 and CDR2 are SGHTA and FQGTGA. V dropped 1 base and J dropped 0; count of bases not matched to a gene: 6. CDR3 nucleotides: TGTGCCAGCAGCTTAATGGGTGGCGGGAGCTCCTACAATGAGCAGTTCTTC. This encodes CASSLMGGGSSYNEQFF.

This clonotype was recorded a few times. J is TRBJ2-7 and V is TRBV19; 10 nucleotides agree with TRBD1. CDR1 is LNHDA, CDR2 SQIVND, per germline (reference sequence). The CDR3 contains 14 residues. Trimming at V came to 3 bases and at J to 1 base, leaving 0 bases not matched to a gene. As DNA, the CDR3 is TGTGCCAGTAGTATGGACAGGGGGTCCTACGAGCAGTACTTC. Translation: CASSMDRGSYEQYF.

This clonotype was seen once. It may be a read error: a sequence one base away is much more abundant. This likely comes from a read error, as the CDR3 has no conserved phenylalanine or tryptophan at its end. This rearrangement joins TRBV6-1 to TRBJ2-7, with D maybe TRBD2 (5 bases). The CDR3 covers 13 residues. CDR1 and CDR2 from the germline V gene are MNHNS and SASEGT. Trimming pared 1 base from V and 6 bases from J, leaving 10 bases between. The CDR3 protein is CASSEVAGIEQYS. In nucleotides, the CDR3 is TGTGCCAGCAGTGAAGTTGCCGGGATCGAGCAGTACTCC.

This clonotype has just a few counts. The chain recombines TRBV29-1 with TRBJ2-1, with 10 bases lining up with TRBD2. This CDR3 has 12 residues. Germline V CDR1 and CDR2: SQVTM, ANQGSEA. This CDR3 is CSATSGLNEQFF. CDR3 sequence (DNA): TGCAGTGCGACTAGCGGGTTAAATGAGCAGTTCTTC.

The sample holds a few counts of this clonotype. The chain recombines TRBV9 with TRBJ2-2; D is uncertain. The CDR3 is 14 amino acids. V gave up 0 bases and J gave up 5 bases, with 8 bases separating them. Germline V lookup: CDR1 SGDLS, CDR2 YYNGEE. The CDR3 DNA reads TGTGCCAGCAGCGTAGAGTCGCGAACCGGGGAGCTGTTTTTT. Translated: CASSVESRTGELFF.

Relative to its sample, this clonotype is medium-sized. The V and J genes are TRBV5-1 and TRBJ2-6; a weak D match, TRBD1 (5 bases). Germline loops: CDR1 SGHRS, CDR2 YFSETQ. Trimming pared 1 base from V and 1 base from J, leaving 15 bases between. This CDR3 spans 18 amino acids. The CDR3 reads CASSLRGREQSGANVLTF. The DNA for the CDR3 is TGCGCCAGCAGCTTGAGGGGCAGGGAACAGTCTGGGGCCAACGTCCTGACTTTC.

Worth noting for this clonotype: A much bigger clone sits one base away, suggesting this may be a read error. V is TRBV11-2 and J is TRBJ1-2; D ambiguous. Germline V CDR1 and CDR2: SGHAT, FQNNGV. This CDR3 is 13 amino acids long. CDR3 DNA: TGTGCCAACAGCTTATCCCCGGCGGATGGCTACACCTTC. This codes for CANSLSPADGYTF.

The rearrangement links TRBV25-1 to TRBJ2-5; 7 nucleotides agree with TRBD2. Germline V gene sequence: CDR1 MGHDK, CDR2 SYGVNS. The CDR3 consists of 13 residues. The V segment lost 4 bases and the J segment 7 bases; nucleotides outside the gene matches: 6. This CDR3 is CASSGGGDATQYF. The DNA of the CDR3 is TGTGCCAGCAGTGGGGGGGGGGACGCGACCCAGTACTTC. Looking up the rest from reference TRBV25-1 and TRBJ2-5 gives the full variable domain: EADIYQTPRYLVIGTGKKITLECSQTMGHDKMYWYQQDPGMELHLIHYSYGVNSTEKGDLSSESTVSRIRTEHFPLTLESARPSHTSQYLCASSGGGDATQYFGPGTRLLVL.

As for this clonotype: A read error may account for a junction end that differs from germline. The chain recombines TRBV19 with TRBJ2-2, with 7 bases lining up with TRBD1. Per the germline V gene, CDR1 is LNHDA and CDR2 is SQIVND (reference sequence). The CDR3 is made up of 15 amino acids. CDR3 residues: CAISTTGPATWELFF. DNA of the CDR3: TGTGCCATTAGTACGACAGGGCCGGCCACCTGGGAGCTGTTTTTT.

The chain couples TRBV27 to TRBJ2-1; D is unresolved. This CDR3 spans 16 amino acids. The V and J ends lost 2 bases and 8 bases respectively, with 19 bases between them. Germline V CDR1 and CDR2: MNHEY, SMNVEV (reference sequence). The CDR3: CASSLVSVGLRDEQFF. Here the CDR3 DNA reads TGTGCCAGCAGTTTAGTGAGCGTGGGGTTACGGGATGAGCAGTTCTTC.

This clonotype was seen ten or more times. The genes are TRBV12-3 or TRBV12-4 and TRBJ2-3; 11 bases match TRBD2. The CDR3 is 14 residues long. Trimming took 6 bases from V and 7 from J; bases not matched to a gene: 6. The CDR3 region has the DNA TGTGCCAGCAGCCTAGCGGGAGGCGTCCATACGCAGTATTTT. It translates to CASSLAGGVHTQYF.

V usage is TRBV11-3 and J usage is TRBJ2-3; tentatively, D is TRBD1 (6 bases). Germline loops: CDR1 SGHNT, CDR2 YENEEA. The V gene lost 1 base and the J gene lost 1 base, with 12 bases spanning the gap. CDR3 length: 16 residues. CDR3 region: CASSLVGADGTDTQYF. DNA of the CDR3: TGTGCCAGCAGCTTAGTGGGGGCGGATGGCACAGATACGCAGTATTTT.

This clonotype was counted a few times. The chain carries TRBV28 and TRBJ2-3; D perhaps matches TRBD2 (6 bases). CDR3 size: 16 residues. Trimming took 3 bases from V and 1 from J, leaving 14 bases between them. Germline assignment: CDR1 MDHEN and CDR2 SYDVKM. CDR3 sequence (DNA): TGTGCCAGCAGTTTTAAGCGGGCTGGTCGCACAGATACGCAGTATTTT. It specifies CASSFKRAGRTDTQYF.

In its sample, this clonotype ranks as medium-sized. The chain couples TRBV6-1 to TRBJ2-1, with 9 bases identical to TRBD1. CDR1 and CDR2 from the germline V gene are MNHNS and SASEGT. Losses at the gene ends were 6 bases for V and 8 bases for J; bases not matched to a gene: 11. The CDR3 is 15 residues long. CDR3 sequence reads: CASSRAQTGGDEQFF. CDR3 DNA: TGTGCCAGCAGCCGCGCACAGACAGGGGGAGATGAGCAGTTCTTC.

On this clonotype itself: This could be a read error, since a much larger clone is one nucleotide away. This chain joins TRBV2 and TRBJ2-7, with D uncertain. This CDR3 is 11 amino acids long. In germline, CDR1 is SNHLY, CDR2 FYNNEI. CDR3 in amino acids: CGSSGIYEQYF. CDR3 sequence (DNA): TGTGGCAGCAGTGGGATTTACGAGCAGTACTTC.

This clonotype has just a few counts. A read error may produce the germline difference seen at one junction end. This sequence joins TRBV12-5 and TRBJ1-1; D call uncertain. Germline V gene data show CDR1 as LGHNT and CDR2 as FRNRAP. The CDR3 is 8 amino acids. This chain's CDR3 is CASGHSDF. CDR3 nucleotides: TGTGCTAGTGGCCACTCAGACTTT. Full variable domain (missing parts from reference TRBV12-5 and TRBJ1-1): DARVTQTPRHKVTEMGQEVTMRCQPILGHNTVFWYRQTMMQGLELLAYFRNRAPLDDSGMPKDRFSAEMPDATLATLKIQPSEPRDSAVYFCASGHSDFGQGTRLTVV.